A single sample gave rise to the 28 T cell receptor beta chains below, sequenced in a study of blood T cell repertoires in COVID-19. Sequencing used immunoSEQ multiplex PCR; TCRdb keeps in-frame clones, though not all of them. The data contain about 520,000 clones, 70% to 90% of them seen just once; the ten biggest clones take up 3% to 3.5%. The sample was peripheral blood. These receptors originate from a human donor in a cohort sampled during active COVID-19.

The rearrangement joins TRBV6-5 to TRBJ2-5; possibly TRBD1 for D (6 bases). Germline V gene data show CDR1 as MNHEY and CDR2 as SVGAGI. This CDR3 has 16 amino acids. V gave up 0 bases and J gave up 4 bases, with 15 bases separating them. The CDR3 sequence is CASSYSRDTRGETQYF. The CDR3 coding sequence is TGTGCCAGCAGTTACTCGAGGGACACGAGGGGAGAGACCCAGTACTTC.

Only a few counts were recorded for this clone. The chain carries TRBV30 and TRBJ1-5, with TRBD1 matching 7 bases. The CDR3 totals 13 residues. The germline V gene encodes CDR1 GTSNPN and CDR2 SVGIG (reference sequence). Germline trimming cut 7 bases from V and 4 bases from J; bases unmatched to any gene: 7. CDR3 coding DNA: TGTGCCTTTCAACAGGGGTTTAATCAGCCCCAGCATTTT. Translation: CAFQQGFNQPQHF.

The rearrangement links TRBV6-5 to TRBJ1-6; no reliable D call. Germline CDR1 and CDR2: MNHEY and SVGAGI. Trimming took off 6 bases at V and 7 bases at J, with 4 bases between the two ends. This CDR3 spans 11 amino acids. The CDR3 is CASSLNSPLHF. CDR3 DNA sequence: TGTGCCAGCAGCTTGAATTCACCCCTCCACTTT.

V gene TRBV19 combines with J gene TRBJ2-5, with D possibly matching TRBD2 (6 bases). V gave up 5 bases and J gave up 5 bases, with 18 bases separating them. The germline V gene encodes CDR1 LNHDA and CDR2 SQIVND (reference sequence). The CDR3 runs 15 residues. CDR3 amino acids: CASSGSSSGGETQYF. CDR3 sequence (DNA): TGTGCCAGTAGTGGGAGCTCCAGTGGGGGGGAGACCCAGTACTTC.

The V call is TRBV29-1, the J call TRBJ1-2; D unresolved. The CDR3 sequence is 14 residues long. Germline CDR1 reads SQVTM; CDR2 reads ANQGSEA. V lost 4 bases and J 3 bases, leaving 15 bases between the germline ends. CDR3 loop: CSVGSESLDYGYTF. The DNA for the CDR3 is TGCAGCGTTGGAAGCGAGAGCTTAGACTATGGCTACACCTTC.

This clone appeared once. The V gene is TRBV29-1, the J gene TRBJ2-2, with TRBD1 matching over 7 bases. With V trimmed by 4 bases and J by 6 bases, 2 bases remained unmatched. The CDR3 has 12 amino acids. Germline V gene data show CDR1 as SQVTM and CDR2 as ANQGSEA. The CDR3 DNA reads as TGCAGCGTTGTGCAGGGGGCCGGGGAGCTGTTTTTT. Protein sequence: CSVVQGAGELFF.

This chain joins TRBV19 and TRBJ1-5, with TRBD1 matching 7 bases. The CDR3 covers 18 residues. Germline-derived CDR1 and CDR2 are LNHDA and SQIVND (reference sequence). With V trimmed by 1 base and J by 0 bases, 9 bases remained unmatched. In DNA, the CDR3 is TGTGCCAGTAGTATAGCATCCCGGGACAGATATAGCAATCAGCCCCAGCATTTT. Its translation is CASSIASRDRYSNQPQHF. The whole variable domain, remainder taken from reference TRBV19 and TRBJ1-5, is DGGITQSPKYLFRKEGQNVTLSCEQNLNHDAMYWYRQDPGQGLRLIYYSQIVNDFQKGDIAEGYSVSREKKESFPLTVTSAQKNPTAFYLCASSIASRDRYSNQPQHFGDGTRLSIL.

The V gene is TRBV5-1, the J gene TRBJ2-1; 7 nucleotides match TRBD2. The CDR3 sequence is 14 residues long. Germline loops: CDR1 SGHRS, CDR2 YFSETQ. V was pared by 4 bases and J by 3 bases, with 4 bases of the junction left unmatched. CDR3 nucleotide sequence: TGCGCCAGCAGCCCGACTAGCAGCTACAATGAGCAGTTCTTC. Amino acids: CASSPTSSYNEQFF.

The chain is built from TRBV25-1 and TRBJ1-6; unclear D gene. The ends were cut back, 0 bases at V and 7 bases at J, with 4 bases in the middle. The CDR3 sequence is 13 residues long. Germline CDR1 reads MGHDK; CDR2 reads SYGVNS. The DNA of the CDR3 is TGTGCCAGCAGTGAATATAGCAATTCACCCCTCCACTTT. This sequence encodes CASSEYSNSPLHF.

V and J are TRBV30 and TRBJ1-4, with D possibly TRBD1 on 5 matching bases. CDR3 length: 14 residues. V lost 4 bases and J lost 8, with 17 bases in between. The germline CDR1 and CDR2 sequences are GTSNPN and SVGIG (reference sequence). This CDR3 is CAWNTGWGWEKLFF. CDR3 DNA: TGTGCCTGGAATACAGGATGGGGTTGGGAAAAACTGTTTTTT.

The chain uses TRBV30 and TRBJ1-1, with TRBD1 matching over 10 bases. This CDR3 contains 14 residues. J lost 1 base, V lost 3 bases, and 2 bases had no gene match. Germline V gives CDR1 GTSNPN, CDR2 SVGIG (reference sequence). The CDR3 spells CAWRRQGANTEAFF. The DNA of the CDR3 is TGTGCCTGGAGAAGACAGGGGGCGAACACTGAAGCTTTCTTT. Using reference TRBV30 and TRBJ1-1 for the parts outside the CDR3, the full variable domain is SQTIHQWPATLVQPVGSPLSLECTVEGTSNPNLYWYRQAAGRGLQLLFYSVGIGQISSEVPQNLSASRPQDRQFILSSKKLLLSDSGFYLCAWRRQGANTEAFFGQGTRLTVV.

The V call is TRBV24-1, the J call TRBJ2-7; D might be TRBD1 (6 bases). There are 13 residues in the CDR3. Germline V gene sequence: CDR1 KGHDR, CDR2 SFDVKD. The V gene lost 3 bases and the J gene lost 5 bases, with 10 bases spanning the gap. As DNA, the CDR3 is TGTGCCACCAGTGATGACAGGTTCCACGAGCAGTACTTC. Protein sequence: CATSDDRFHEQYF.

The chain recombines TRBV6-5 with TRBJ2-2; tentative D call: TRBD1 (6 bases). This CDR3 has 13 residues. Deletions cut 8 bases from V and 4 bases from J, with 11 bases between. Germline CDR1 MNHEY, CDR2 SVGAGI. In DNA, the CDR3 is TGTGCCAGCGGAAAACAGGGCACCGGGGAGCTGTTTTTT. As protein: CASGKQGTGELFF.

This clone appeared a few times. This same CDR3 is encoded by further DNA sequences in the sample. Here the CDR3 DNA reads TGTGCCAGCAGCTCCGTAAGCAATCAGCCCCAGCATTTT. Encoded protein: CASSSVSNQPQHF. The V gene is TRBV12-3 or TRBV12-4, the J gene TRBJ1-5; D uncertain. Between the trimmed V and J ends, which lost 6 bases and 1 base, there was a span of 7 bases. The CDR3 spans 13 residues.

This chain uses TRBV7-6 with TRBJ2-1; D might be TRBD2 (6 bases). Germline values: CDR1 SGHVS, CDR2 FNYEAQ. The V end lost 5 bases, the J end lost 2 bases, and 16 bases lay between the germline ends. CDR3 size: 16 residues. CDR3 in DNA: TGTGCCAGCAGCACGGTCGGGAGAAAGACCTACAATGAGCAGTTCTTC. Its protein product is CASSTVGRKTYNEQFF.

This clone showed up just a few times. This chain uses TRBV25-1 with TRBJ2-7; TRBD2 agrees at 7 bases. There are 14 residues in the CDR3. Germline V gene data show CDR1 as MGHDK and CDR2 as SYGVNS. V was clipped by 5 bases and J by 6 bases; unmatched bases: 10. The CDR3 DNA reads TGTGCCAGCAGTTCATCGGGGGGATATGTCGAGCAGTACTTC. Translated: CASSSSGGYVEQYF.

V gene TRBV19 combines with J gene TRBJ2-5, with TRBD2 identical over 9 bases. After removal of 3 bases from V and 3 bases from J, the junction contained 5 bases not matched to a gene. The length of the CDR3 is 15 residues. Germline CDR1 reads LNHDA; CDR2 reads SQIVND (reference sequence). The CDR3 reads CASSIHSGSKETQYF. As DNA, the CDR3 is TGTGCCAGTAGTATCCATAGCGGGAGTAAAGAGACCCAGTACTTC.

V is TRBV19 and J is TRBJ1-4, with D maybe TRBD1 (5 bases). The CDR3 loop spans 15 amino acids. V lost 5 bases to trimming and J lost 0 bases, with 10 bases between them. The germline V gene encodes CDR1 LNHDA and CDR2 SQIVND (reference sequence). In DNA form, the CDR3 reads TGTGCCAGTAGTTCAAGACAGTCAACTAATGAAAAACTGTTTTTT. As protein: CASSSRQSTNEKLFF.

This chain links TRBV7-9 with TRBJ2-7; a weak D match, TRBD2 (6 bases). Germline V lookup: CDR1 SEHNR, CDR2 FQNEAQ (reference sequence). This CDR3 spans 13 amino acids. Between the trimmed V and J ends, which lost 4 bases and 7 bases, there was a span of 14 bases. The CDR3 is CASSYGTPGEQYF. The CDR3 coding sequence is TGTGCCAGCAGCTACGGGACTCCTGGAGAGCAGTACTTC.

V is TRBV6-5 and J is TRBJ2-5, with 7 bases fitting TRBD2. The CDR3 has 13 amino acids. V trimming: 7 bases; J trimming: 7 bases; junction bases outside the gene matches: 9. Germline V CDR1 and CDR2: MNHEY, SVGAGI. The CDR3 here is CASKLGTTGTQYF. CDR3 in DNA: TGTGCCAGCAAACTAGGGACTACAGGGACCCAGTACTTC.

CDR3 sequence: CASGLPRGPDTQYF. The CDR3, as DNA: TGTGCTAGTGGCCTTCCGAGGGGGCCAGATACGCAGTATTTT. The V call is TRBV12-5, the J call TRBJ2-3, with 7 bases identical to TRBD1. The CDR3 has 14 residues. J was trimmed by 4 bases and V by 6 bases; bases with no gene match: 7. Germline values: CDR1 LGHNT, CDR2 FRNRAP.

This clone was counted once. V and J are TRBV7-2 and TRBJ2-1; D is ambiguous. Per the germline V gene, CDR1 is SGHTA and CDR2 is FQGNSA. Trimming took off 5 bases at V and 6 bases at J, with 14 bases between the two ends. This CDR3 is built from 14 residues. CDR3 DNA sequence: TGTGCCAGCAGCCCATGGTCGAGGCGCAATGAGCAGTTCTTC. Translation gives CASSPWSRRNEQFF.

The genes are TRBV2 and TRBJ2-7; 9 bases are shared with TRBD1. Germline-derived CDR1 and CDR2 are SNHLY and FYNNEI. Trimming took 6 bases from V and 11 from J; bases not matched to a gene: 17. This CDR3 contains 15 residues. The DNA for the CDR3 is TGTGCCAGCAGGGACCGACGGGACAGGGTTACCGTGGAGTACTTC. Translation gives CASRDRRDRVTVEYF.

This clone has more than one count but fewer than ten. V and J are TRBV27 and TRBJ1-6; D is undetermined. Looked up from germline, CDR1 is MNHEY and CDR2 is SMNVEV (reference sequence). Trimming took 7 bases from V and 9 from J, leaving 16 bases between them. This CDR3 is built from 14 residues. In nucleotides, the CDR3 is TGTGCCAGCAAAGCCGGGAGACCTATTTCACCCCTCCACTTT. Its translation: CASKAGRPISPLHF.

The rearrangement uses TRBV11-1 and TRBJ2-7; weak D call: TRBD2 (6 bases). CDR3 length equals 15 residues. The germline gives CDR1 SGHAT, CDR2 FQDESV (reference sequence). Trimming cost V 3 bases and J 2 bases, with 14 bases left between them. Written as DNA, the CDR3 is TGTGCCAGCAGCTTCTGGGGGGACCCTCCCTACGAGCAGTACTTC. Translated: CASSFWGDPPYEQYF.

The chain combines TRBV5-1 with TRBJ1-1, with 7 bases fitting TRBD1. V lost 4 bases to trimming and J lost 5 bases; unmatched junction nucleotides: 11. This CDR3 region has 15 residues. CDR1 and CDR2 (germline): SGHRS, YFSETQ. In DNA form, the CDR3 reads TGCGCCAGCAGCGTTAAAAGACAGGGTAGGACTGAAGCTTTCTTT. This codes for CASSVKRQGRTEAFF.

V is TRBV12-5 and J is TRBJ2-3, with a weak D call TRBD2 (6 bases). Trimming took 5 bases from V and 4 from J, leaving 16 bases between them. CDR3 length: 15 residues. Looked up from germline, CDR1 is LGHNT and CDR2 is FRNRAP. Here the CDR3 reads CASGPPGSSADTQYF. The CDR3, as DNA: TGTGCTAGTGGTCCCCCCGGGAGTAGCGCAGATACGCAGTATTTT.

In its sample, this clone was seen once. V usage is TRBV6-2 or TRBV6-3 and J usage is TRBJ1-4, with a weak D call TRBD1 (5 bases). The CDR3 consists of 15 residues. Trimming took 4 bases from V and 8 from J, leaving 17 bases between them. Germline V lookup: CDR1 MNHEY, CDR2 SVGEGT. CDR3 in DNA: TGTGCCAGCAGTTCCCTCTCCGGCGGGGGGGAAAAACTGTTTTTT. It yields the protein CASSSLSGGGEKLFF.